This paragraph covers one T cell receptor beta chain sequence. Deletions cut 1 base from V and 6 bases from J, with 10 bases between. This CDR3 spans 13 amino acids. Germline CDR1 is LGHNA and CDR2 is YNFKEQ. As processed by the authors: For nucleated cells, counts were estimated from reference gene primer amplification. Produced via immunoSEQ multiplex PCR; TCRdb's table is partial and in-frame only. That table is the source of V, J and clone size, and D and trimming were worked out from the DNA. The sample lists under 200,000 clones, about 82% occurring once. This sample is part of a study of blood T cell repertoires in COVID-19. Study background: Italy, Spain and the United States were the sources of the convalescent and acute COVID-19 samples. From T cells, B-cell-depleted T cells, or PBMCs came the material, which was cDNA or gDNA.

The specimen sequenced was peripheral blood. V gene TRBV4-2 combines with J gene TRBJ2-7; D gene ambiguous. The TCR sequence derives from a man in his fifties or sixties with active or convalescent COVID-19. The CDR3 DNA reads as TGTGCCAGCAGCCAAGGCCTTGGGCTCGAGCAGTACTTC. Protein sequence: CASSQGLGLEQYF.